A selection of T cell receptor beta chains follows, all from one sample in a study of blood T cell repertoires in COVID-19. Here immunoSEQ multiplex PCR was the method, and the copy in TCRdb shows in-frame clones only, minus some. This sample has 140,000 to 150,000 clones, with more than 60% found just once. The sequenced sample was peripheral blood. These receptors were obtained from a woman in her fifties or sixties with acute or convalescent COVID-19. Both conserved end residues are part of each CDR3. The D gene is left open where the match is weak. Only part of the rows carry a size: once, few, many, or a class if the clone is expanded.

D | size | length | J | V | CDR3 | DNA
- | - | 11 | TRBJ2-7 | TRBV7-8 | CASSLHSEQYF | TGTGCCAGCAGCTTACATTCCGAGCAGTACTTC
- | - | 17 | TRBJ2-7 | TRBV10-3 | CAISGLVAGRSSYEQYF | TGTGCCATCAGTGGATTGGTTGCGGGTAGGAGCTCCTACGAGCAGTACTTC
- | - | 16 | TRBJ1-5 | TRBV6-1 | CASSVLDTYSNQPQHF | TGTGCCAGCAGTGTCCTGGACACTTATAGCAATCAGCCCCAGCATTTT
- | - | 13 | TRBJ2-1 | TRBV28 | CASSPGWRGEQFF | TGTGCCAGCAGCCCCGGTTGGCGGGGTGAGCAGTTCTTC
TRBD2 | - | 15 | TRBJ2-3 | TRBV9 | CASSATSDRTDTQYF | TGTGCCAGCAGCGCGACTAGCGACCGCACAGATACGCAGTATTTT
TRBD1 | - | 15 | TRBJ2-4 | TRBV2 | CASSLTGGDKNIQYF | TGTGCCAGCAGCCTTACAGGGGGCGACAAAAACATTCAGTACTTC
- | few | 19 | TRBJ1-6 | TRBV10-3 | CAISESFTGRGVENSPLHF | TGTGCCATCAGTGAGAGTTTCACGGGTCGAGGTGTAGAAAATTCACCCCTCCACTTT
TRBD1 | - | 17 | TRBJ1-1 | TRBV7-2 | CASSPRDSNLRRTEAFF | TGTGCCAGCAGCCCGCGGGACAGCAACTTAAGGAGAACTGAAGCTTTCTTT
- | - | 15 | TRBJ1-1 | TRBV7-9 | CASSSLGRQNTEAFF | TGTGCCAGCAGCTCCCTTGGCAGGCAGAACACTGAAGCTTTCTTT
TRBD1 | - | 15 | TRBJ1-1 | TRBV6-5 | CASPRDRGPNTEAFF | TGTGCCAGCCCCCGGGACAGGGGACCGAACACTGAAGCTTTCTTT
TRBD1 | once | 15 | TRBJ2-7 | TRBV6-5 | CASSYSNRGDSEQYF | TGTGCCAGCAGTTACTCGAACAGGGGAGATTCCGAGCAGTACTTC
- | - | 16 | TRBJ2-1 | TRBV5-4 | CASSFDLLAAYNEQFF | TGTGCCAGCAGCTTTGATCTTCTAGCAGCCTACAATGAGCAGTTCTTC
TRBD1 | - | 16 | TRBJ1-2 | TRBV7-8 | CASSPSGQGFNYGYTF | TGTGCCAGCAGCCCGTCGGGACAGGGTTTTAACTATGGCTACACCTTC
TRBD1 | - | 12 | TRBJ1-2 | TRBV12-3/TRBV12-4 | CASRTGGDGYTF | TGTGCCAGCAGGACAGGGGGGGATGGCTACACCTTC
- | medium-sized | 15 | TRBJ2-2 | TRBV6-2/TRBV6-3 | CASSLLSRDTGELFF | TGTGCCAGCAGTTTACTTTCGCGGGACACCGGGGAGCTGTTTTTT
TRBD2 | - | 16 | TRBJ2-1 | TRBV6-4 | CASSKDSGTRDNEQFF | TGTGCCAGCAGCAAAGATAGCGGGACTCGGGATAATGAGCAGTTCTTC
TRBD2 | - | 19 | TRBJ2-1 | TRBV7-6 | CASSLSTPLAGVGANEQFF | TGTGCCAGCAGCTTATCAACACCACTAGCGGGAGTTGGTGCAAATGAGCAGTTCTTC
- | - | 15 | TRBJ2-3 | TRBV7-6 | CASSIDSRGTDTQYF | TGTGCCAGCAGCATAGATAGTCGGGGAACAGATACGCAGTATTTT
- | - | 15 | TRBJ2-7 | TRBV14 | CASSQDPGAVNEQYF | TGTGCCAGCAGCCAAGATCCTGGGGCAGTCAACGAGCAGTACTTC
TRBD2 | many | 15 | TRBJ2-7 | TRBV27 | CASRRLAGEPYEQYF | TGTGCCAGCAGGAGACTAGCGGGAGAGCCCTACGAGCAGTACTTC
TRBD1 | - | 15 | TRBJ1-2 | TRBV6-1 | CASSELTGGADGYTF | TGTGCCAGCAGTGAATTGACAGGGGGCGCAGACGGCTACACCTTC
- | - | 13 | TRBJ1-2 | TRBV19 | CASRPGQRYGYTF | TGTGCCAGTAGGCCAGGGCAACGCTATGGCTACACCTTC
TRBD2 | - | 15 | TRBJ2-3 | TRBV10-2 | CASSVSAGAADTQYF | TGCGCCAGCAGTGTGAGTGCGGGAGCTGCAGATACGCAGTATTTT
TRBD2 | - | 16 | TRBJ2-7 | TRBV7-8 | CASSSAPIAGPSKQYF | TGTGCCAGCAGCTCAGCCCCCATAGCGGGACCTAGCAAGCAGTACTTC
- | few | 14 | TRBJ1-3 | TRBV30 | CAWSVGALVPTIYF | TGTGCCTGGAGTGTTGGAGCTCTCGTACCCACCATATATTTT
- | - | 13 | TRBJ1-1 | TRBV6-5 | CASTYGGSTEAFF | TGTGCCAGCACATACGGTGGGAGCACTGAAGCTTTCTTT
- | - | 14 | TRBJ2-7 | TRBV30 | CAWISPGLAYEQYF | TGTGCCTGGATTTCCCCAGGGTTGGCCTACGAGCAGTACTTC